Each of the 23 T cell receptor beta chains below was sequenced from the same sample in a study of radiotherapy plus CTLA-4 blockade in lung cancer. The method was immunoSEQ multiplex PCR; TCRdb's version includes in-frame clones alone and lacks a portion of them. The table lists about 86,000 clones, over 80% of them singletons, with 0.82% in the top ten. Specimen: peripheral blood, collected from a patient treated with radiotherapy plus ipilimumab. These receptors came from a human donor with non-small cell lung cancer who had stable disease on radiotherapy plus ipilimumab.

To note about this clone: Other DNA sequences of this sample code for an identical CDR3. The V call is TRBV18, the J call TRBJ2-5, with D tentatively TRBD1 or TRBD2 (5 bases each). CDR1 is KGHSH and CDR2 is LQKENI in the germline V gene. CDR3 length: 13 residues. Trimming shortened V by 1 base and J by 5 bases, and 8 bases separated the two germline ends. The CDR3 DNA sequence: TGTGCCAGCTCACCACGGGGCGGGGAGACCCAGTACTTC. Its translation: CASSPRGGETQYF.

DNA of the CDR3: TGTGCCAGCAGTCGGACAGGGGGCCTCGGGGATACGCAGTATTTT. Residues: CASSRTGGLGDTQYF. The rearrangement joins TRBV6-5 to TRBJ2-3, with 11 bases identical to TRBD1. Germline loops: CDR1 MNHEY, CDR2 SVGAGI. There are 15 residues in the CDR3. V was clipped by 5 bases and J by 6 bases; unmatched bases: 7.

This sequence joins TRBV23-1 and TRBJ2-7; 8 bases are shared with TRBD1. TRBV23-1 is an open reading frame whose function is uncertain. Losses at the gene ends were 2 bases for V and 3 bases for J; bases not matched to a gene: 6. The CDR3 is made up of 15 amino acids. The CDR3 DNA follows: TGCGCCAGCAGTCAAAGGACAGGGAAAAACTACGAGCAGTACTTC. Protein product: CASSQRTGKNYEQYF.

Here the CDR3 reads CASSLDGGNEQFF. The CDR3 DNA reads TGTGCCAGCAGCTTGGATGGGGGTAATGAGCAGTTCTTC. The J gene is TRBJ2-1, the V gene TRBV5-6; D possibly uses TRBD1 or TRBD2 (5 bases each). Germline CDR1 is SGHDT and CDR2 is YYEEEE. V was trimmed by 0 bases and J by 7 bases, leaving 8 bases between them. The CDR3 totals 13 residues.

The rearrangement uses TRBV14 and TRBJ2-5; 8 bases are a match to TRBD2. Trimming removed 1 base from V and 9 bases from J; junction bases left unmatched: 10. The CDR3 contains 15 residues. In germline, CDR1 is SGHDN, CDR2 FVKESK. The CDR3 protein is CASSQVGSGGRAQYF. The CDR3 region has the DNA TGTGCCAGCAGCCAAGTGGGAAGCGGGGGTAGGGCCCAGTACTTC.

This chain connects TRBV5-6 to TRBJ2-7, with D perhaps matching TRBD2 (7 bases). Germline-derived CDR1 and CDR2 are SGHDT and YYEEEE. The ends were cut back, 2 bases at V and 2 bases at J, with 14 bases in the middle. The CDR3 has 15 amino acids. The CDR3 nucleotides read TGTGCCAGCAGCTTCAAAAGCGGGACACCCTACGAGCAGTACTTC. Its protein is CASSFKSGTPYEQYF.

The chain carries TRBV7-2 and TRBJ1-2, with 8 bases identical to TRBD1. Germline trimming cut 2 bases from V and 6 bases from J; bases unmatched to any gene: 8. Germline-derived CDR1 and CDR2 are SGHTA and FQGNSA. CDR3 length: 15 residues. The CDR3 is CASSLYQDRANGYTF. CDR3 in DNA: TGTGCCAGCAGCTTATATCAGGACAGGGCTAATGGCTACACCTTC. The full variable domain, completed using reference TRBV7-2 and TRBJ1-2, is GAGVSQSPSNKVTEKGKDVELRCDPISGHTALYWYRQSLGQGLEFLIYFQGNSAPDKSGLPSDRFSAERTGGSVSTLTIQRTQQEDSAVYLCASSLYQDRANGYTFGSGTRLTVV.

This clone was observed a single time. The gene calls are TRBV11-2 and TRBJ2-1; 7 positions match TRBD2. From germline, CDR1 is SGHAT and CDR2 FQNNGV. The CDR3 is 14 amino acids. After removal of 7 bases from V and 5 bases from J, the junction contained 8 bases not matched to a gene. The CDR3 loop reads CASNGLGQDNEQFF. The DNA for the CDR3 is TGTGCCAGCAACGGACTAGGGCAAGACAATGAGCAGTTCTTC.

This chain joins TRBV11-2 and TRBJ2-2; D ambiguous. This CDR3 has 14 residues. CDR1 and CDR2 from the germline V gene are SGHAT and FQNNGV. Between the trimmed V and J ends, which lost 1 base and 6 bases, there was a span of 9 bases. The CDR3 DNA follows: TGTGCCAGCAGCTTAGGAAGCACCGCCGGGGAGCTGTTTTTT. This gives the protein CASSLGSTAGELFF.

The chain recombines TRBV10-1 with TRBJ2-7, with TRBD2 matching over 9 bases. With V trimmed by 3 bases and J by 7 bases, 10 bases remained unmatched. Germline CDR1 WNHNN, CDR2 SYGVQD (reference sequence). The CDR3 consists of 15 residues. DNA for the CDR3: TGCGCCAGCAGTGATGAGGCGGGGGGGCGGAGAGAGCAGTACTTC. It encodes CASSDEAGGRREQYF.

This clone occurred a few times. This rearrangement joins TRBV6-5 to TRBJ2-1; 9 nucleotides line up with TRBD2. The CDR3 runs to 13 residues. The V gene's germline CDR1 is MNHEY and CDR2 SVGAGI. V was clipped by 5 bases and J by 16 bases; unmatched bases: 12. This chain's CDR3 is CASSAVQPGTSFF. The CDR3 DNA follows: TGTGCCAGCAGTGCCGTACAGCCCGGGACTAGCTTCTTC.

V and J are TRBV9 and TRBJ2-1; 12 bases fit TRBD2. The CDR3 covers 16 residues. Losses at the gene ends were 4 bases for V and 7 bases for J; bases not matched to a gene: 9. CDR1 SGDLS and CDR2 YYNGEE come from the germline V gene. The CDR3 reads CASSPMTSGRGNEQFF. As DNA, the CDR3 is TGTGCCAGCAGCCCTATGACTAGCGGGAGAGGTAATGAGCAGTTCTTC. The full variable domain, in which reference TRBV9 and TRBJ2-1 provide the parts outside the CDR3, is DSGVTQTPKHLITATGQRVTLRCSPRSGDLSVYWYQQSLDQGLQFLIQYYNGEERAKGNILERFSAQQFPDLHSELNLSSLELGDSALYFCASSPMTSGRGNEQFFGPGTRLTVL.

The table lists this clone with a count of one. V usage is TRBV5-1 and J usage is TRBJ2-3; D remains unclear. Trimming stripped 3 bases from V and 6 bases from J, with 14 bases between. Germline values: CDR1 SGHRS, CDR2 YFSETQ. CDR3 length: 14 amino acids. CDR3 bases: TGCGCCAGCAGCTCTTCTGCTCGTGGGGATACGCAGTATTTT. It translates to CASSSSARGDTQYF.

The chain couples TRBV5-5 to TRBJ1-5, with D unresolved. The CDR3 loop spans 15 amino acids. Germline values: CDR1 SGHKS, CDR2 YYEKEE (reference sequence). V shed 3 bases and J shed 3 bases, with 13 bases lying between them. In DNA form, the CDR3 reads TGTGCCAGCAGCTGGGAGTGGCAGATCAATCAGCCCCAGCATTTT. This encodes CASSWEWQINQPQHF.

This clone appeared a few times. V and J are TRBV18 and TRBJ2-2; 8 bases agree with TRBD1. The J segment lost 2 bases and the V segment lost 2 bases, leaving 4 bases of the junction unmatched. The CDR3 covers 16 residues. In germline, CDR1 is KGHSH, CDR2 LQKENI. The CDR3 nucleotides are TGTGCCAGCTCACCATTCGGACAGGGAAACACCGGGGAGCTGTTTTTT. It codes for CASSPFGQGNTGELFF.

The chain combines TRBV18 with TRBJ1-2; D ambiguous. Germline V lookup: CDR1 KGHSH, CDR2 LQKENI. Trimming took off 2 bases at V and 6 bases at J, with 19 bases between the two ends. The CDR3 spans 16 residues. In nucleotides, the CDR3 is TGTGCCAGCTCACCATTACCCGCGGGCGGTCACAATGGCTACACCTTC. Residues: CASSPLPAGGHNGYTF.

The rearrangement links TRBV9 to TRBJ2-7, with D maybe TRBD2 (5 bases). Trimming shortened V by 4 bases and J by 4 bases, and 12 bases separated the two germline ends. CDR1 and CDR2 (germline): SGDLS, YYNGEE. This CDR3 comprises 13 residues. The CDR3 sequence: CASSPDYSYEQYF. The CDR3, as DNA: TGTGCCAGCAGCCCCGACTACTCTTACGAGCAGTACTTC.

The chain uses TRBV28 and TRBJ2-3; D remains unclear. This CDR3 has 13 residues. V was pared by 9 bases and J by 1 base, with 11 bases between. Germline values: CDR1 MDHEN, CDR2 SYDVKM. CDR3 region: CASHSQGTDTQYF. The CDR3 nucleotides read TGTGCCAGTCATAGTCAGGGCACAGATACGCAGTATTTT. The entire variable domain, with the rest obtained from reference TRBV28 and TRBJ2-3, is as follows: DVKVTQSSRYLVKRTGEKVFLECVQDMDHENMFWYRQDPGLGLRLIYFSYDVKMKEKGDIPEGYSVSREKKERFSLILESASTNQTSMYLCASHSQGTDTQYFGPGTRLTVL.

The rearrangement links TRBV7-2 to TRBJ1-1, with D unresolved. V lost 5 bases and J lost 11, with 18 bases in between. CDR1 SGHTA and CDR2 FQGNSA come from the germline V gene. This CDR3 is 13 amino acids long. The CDR3 bases are TGTGCCAGCAGCCCCGGTTTGACCGGCGGGGCTTTCTTT. Amino acid sequence: CASSPGLTGGAFF. The entire variable domain, with the rest obtained from reference TRBV7-2 and TRBJ1-1, is as follows: GAGVSQSPSNKVTEKGKDVELRCDPISGHTALYWYRQSLGQGLEFLIYFQGNSAPDKSGLPSDRFSAERTGGSVSTLTIQRTQQEDSAVYLCASSPGLTGGAFFGQGTRLTVV.

The rearrangement joins TRBV28 to TRBJ1-3; 8 bases are shared with TRBD1. CDR1 is MDHEN and CDR2 is SYDVKM in the germline V gene. This CDR3 has 14 residues. V lost 5 bases to trimming and J lost 3 bases; unmatched junction nucleotides: 3. This CDR3 is CASSVDRGGNTIYF. DNA for the CDR3: TGTGCCAGCAGTGTCGACAGGGGTGGAAACACCATATATTTT.

V usage is TRBV6-5 and J usage is TRBJ2-1, with D possibly being TRBD1 (5 bases). V lost 7 bases to trimming and J lost 9 bases, with 10 bases between them. The CDR3 runs to 11 residues. The germline gives CDR1 MNHEY, CDR2 SVGAGI. The CDR3 bases are TGTGCCAGCACGCAGGGTGGTGAGCAGTTCTTC. It is translated as CASTQGGEQFF.

The chain has TRBV6-5 and TRBJ1-2; perhaps TRBD1 as D (5 bases). Deletions cut 0 bases from V and 5 bases from J, with 13 bases between. This CDR3 contains 15 residues. Per the germline V gene, CDR1 is MNHEY and CDR2 is SVGAGI. Here the CDR3 DNA reads TGTGCCAGCAGTTACTCGGGCAGGGAGGCATATGGCTACACCTTC. Its protein product is CASSYSGREAYGYTF.

The V gene is TRBV5-1, the J gene TRBJ1-6; perhaps TRBD1 as D (6 bases). V was shortened by 4 bases and J by 10 bases, with 18 bases between the two germline ends. Germline loops: CDR1 SGHRS, CDR2 YFSETQ. The CDR3 length is 15 residues. CDR3 in DNA: TGCGCCAGCAGCGCCGGGACACCGAGTCTCTCACCCCTCCACTTT. As protein: CASSAGTPSLSPLHF.